The 29 T cell receptor beta chains below all came from one sample that was sequenced in a study of cytomegalovirus exposure and HLA in healthy donors. The study ran its PCR with 60 Vbeta and 13 Jbeta primers. Measured with immunoSEQ multiplex PCR; TCRdb has only the in-frame clones, and not every one. The sample contains approximately 150,000 clones, about 71% of which appear only once. What was sequenced was PBMCs. These receptors were obtained from a woman aged 25-40 years in good health and CMV-seronegative.

This clone turned up a few times. The V call is TRBV27, the J call TRBJ2-7, with D perhaps TRBD1 (5 bases). The length of the CDR3 is 16 residues. Deletions cut 3 bases from V and 2 bases from J, with 17 bases between. Germline CDR1 and CDR2: MNHEY and SMNVEV (reference sequence). The DNA of the CDR3 is TGTGCCAGCAGTTTCCGTGGAAGGGGCCTAGCCTACGAGCAGTACTTC. This codes for CASSFRGRGLAYEQYF.

J is TRBJ2-7 and V is TRBV2; no definite D call. This CDR3 comprises 12 residues. The V end was cut by 8 bases, the J end by 3 bases, with 11 bases between. Germline values: CDR1 SNHLY, CDR2 FYNNEI. CDR3 bases: TGTGCCAGCCACGGCGGAATCTACGAGCAGTACTTC. This translates into CASHGGIYEQYF.

The V call is TRBV9, the J call TRBJ2-1; 8 bases are a match to TRBD1. CDR3 length: 11 residues. V shed 3 bases, J shed 15 bases, and the junction held 5 bases outside the gene matches. Germline CDR1 is SGDLS and CDR2 is YYNGEE. The CDR3 DNA is TGTGCCAGCAGCGGAGGACAGGGATGGTTCTTC. It encodes CASSGGQGWFF. Complete variable domain (other parts from reference TRBV9 and TRBJ2-1): DSGVTQTPKHLITATGQRVTLRCSPRSGDLSVYWYQQSLDQGLQFLIQYYNGEERAKGNILERFSAQQFPDLHSELNLSSLELGDSALYFCASSGGQGWFFGPGTRLTVL.

The J gene is TRBJ2-3, the V gene TRBV7-9, with 13 bases fitting TRBD2. The CDR3 runs to 16 residues. V lost 11 bases to trimming and J lost 4 bases; unmatched junction nucleotides: 12. Germline V gene sequence: CDR1 SEHNR, CDR2 FQNEAQ (reference sequence). CDR3: CAENGGTSGNPDTQYF. CDR3 DNA sequence: TGTGCCGAAAACGGGGGGACTAGCGGGAATCCAGATACGCAGTATTTT. The full variable domain, its missing parts supplied by reference TRBV7-9 and TRBJ2-3, is DTGVSQNPRHKITKRGQNVTFRCDPISEHNRLYWYRQTLGQGPEFLTYFQNEAQLEKSRLLSDRFSAERPKGSFSTLEIQRTEQGDSAMYLCAENGGTSGNPDTQYFGPGTRLTVL.

The rearrangement links TRBV2 to TRBJ2-4, with 7 nucleotides matching TRBD1. The length of the CDR3 is 12 residues. The trim removed 3 bases at V and 7 bases at J, leaving 0 bases unmatched. The germline V gene has CDR1 SNHLY and CDR2 FYNNEI. CDR3 bases: TGTGCCAGCAGTGACAGGGGGAACATTCAGTACTTC. Its translation: CASSDRGNIQYF. Complete variable domain (other parts from reference TRBV2 and TRBJ2-4): EPEVTQTPSHQVTQMGQEVILRCVPISNHLYFYWYRQILGQKVEFLVSFYNNEISEKSEIFDDQFSVERPDGSNFTLKIRSTKLEDSAMYFCASSDRGNIQYFGAGTRLSVL.

Only one count was recorded for this clone. V is TRBV15 and J is TRBJ2-1; 8 nucleotides agree with TRBD2. V was clipped by 5 bases and J by 6 bases; unmatched bases: 6. Germline lookup yields CDR1 LNHNV and CDR2 YYDKDF (reference sequence). The CDR3 runs to 14 residues. For the CDR3, the DNA is TGTGCCACCAGCCGGGGACTAGACTCCAATGAGCAGTTCTTC. Its translation is CATSRGLDSNEQFF.

About this clone: The sample carries other DNA sequences with the same CDR3. V is TRBV27 and J is TRBJ2-2; D call uncertain. This CDR3 is 12 amino acids long. Germline CDR1 MNHEY, CDR2 SMNVEV (reference sequence). V was shortened by 5 bases and J by 2 bases, with 3 bases between the two germline ends. The DNA of the CDR3 is TGTGCCAGCAGTCATAACACCGGGGAGCTGTTTTTT. The encoded protein is CASSHNTGELFF.

The chain is built from TRBV29-1 and TRBJ1-4; 8 nucleotides align to TRBD1. Germline trimming cut 1 base from V and 6 bases from J; bases unmatched to any gene: 7. Germline loops: CDR1 SQVTM, CDR2 ANQGSEA. CDR3 length: 15 residues. Here the CDR3 reads CSVEASDREDEKLFF. The DNA for the CDR3 is TGCAGCGTTGAAGCCTCGGACAGGGAGGATGAAAAACTGTTTTTT.

V usage is TRBV7-9 and J usage is TRBJ1-1; tentative D call: TRBD1 (5 bases). Per the germline V gene, CDR1 is SEHNR and CDR2 is FQNEAQ (reference sequence). The ends were cut back, 5 bases at V and 1 base at J, with 11 bases in the middle. CDR3 size: 14 residues. This CDR3 reads CASSLFGGNTEAFF. The CDR3 region has the DNA TGTGCCAGCAGCCTCTTCGGGGGGAACACTGAAGCTTTCTTT.

V gene TRBV4-1 combines with J gene TRBJ2-7, with 7 bases matching TRBD1. Germline-derived CDR1 and CDR2 are MGHRA and YSYEKL. The CDR3 is 16 amino acids. Unmatched junction bases numbered 6, after V lost 1 base and J lost 0 bases. The CDR3 sequence is CASSQVPGQNSYEQYF. In nucleotides, the CDR3 is TGCGCCAGCAGCCAAGTTCCGGGACAGAACTCCTACGAGCAGTACTTC.

This clone was found a few times. This chain connects TRBV6-5 to TRBJ1-3; D call uncertain. Per germline, CDR1 MNHEY and CDR2 SVGAGI. CDR3 length: 14 residues. Trimming removed 6 bases from V and 0 bases from J, with 9 bases in between. This chain's CDR3 is CASSPSFSGNTIYF. The DNA for the CDR3 is TGTGCCAGCAGCCCTAGCTTCTCTGGAAACACCATATATTTT.

The chain has TRBV5-5 and TRBJ2-2; possible D gene TRBD2, 6 bases. V lost 2 bases and J 2 bases, leaving 13 bases between the germline ends. Germline V CDR1 and CDR2: SGHKS, YYEKEE (reference sequence). CDR3 length: 16 amino acids. Here the CDR3 DNA reads TGTGCCAGCAGCTTAACCGGGACTCTTAACACCGGGGAGCTGTTTTTT. It yields the protein CASSLTGTLNTGELFF.

The table lists this clone with a few counts. The chain employs TRBV28 and TRBJ1-1; no clear D. The CDR3 has 11 amino acids. CDR1 is MDHEN and CDR2 is SYDVKM in the germline V gene. Trimming cost V 8 bases and J 4 bases, with 8 bases left between them. The CDR3 sequence: CASERGTEAFF. The DNA of the CDR3 is TGTGCCAGCGAGCGGGGCACTGAAGCTTTCTTT. Complete variable domain (other parts from reference TRBV28 and TRBJ1-1): DVKVTQSSRYLVKRTGEKVFLECVQDMDHENMFWYRQDPGLGLRLIYFSYDVKMKEKGDIPEGYSVSREKKERFSLILESASTNQTSMYLCASERGTEAFFGQGTRLTVV.

V usage is TRBV7-9 and J usage is TRBJ1-4; 7 bases align to TRBD1. V was clipped by 5 bases and J by 6 bases; unmatched bases: 9. The length of the CDR3 is 15 residues. The germline gives CDR1 SEHNR, CDR2 FQNEAQ (reference sequence). The CDR3 sequence: CASSPTGSRDEKLFF. The CDR3 DNA reads as TGTGCCAGCAGCCCGACAGGGAGCCGCGATGAAAAACTGTTTTTT.

J is TRBJ2-1 and V is TRBV28; unclear D gene. The CDR3 has 11 residues. Trimming removed 7 bases from V and 4 bases from J, with 5 bases in between. Germline V gives CDR1 MDHEN, CDR2 SYDVKM. In DNA, the CDR3 is TGTGCCAGCAAGAGGTACAATGAGCAGTTCTTC. This encodes CASKRYNEQFF.

The chain recombines TRBV4-1 with TRBJ1-2, with D unclear. The V end lost 1 base, the J end lost 3 bases, and 9 bases lay between the germline ends. This CDR3 spans 14 amino acids. From germline, CDR1 is MGHRA and CDR2 YSYEKL. Here the CDR3 DNA reads TGCGCCAGCAGCCAAGCCCCGGGTGACTATGGCTACACCTTC. Protein sequence: CASSQAPGDYGYTF.

This clone was counted between two and nine times. The genes are TRBV5-1 and TRBJ2-7; TRBD2 might be the D (6 bases). The CDR3 covers 14 residues. The germline gives CDR1 SGHRS, CDR2 YFSETQ. V was trimmed by 2 bases and J by 3 bases, leaving 12 bases between them. CDR3: CASSLGGGHYEQYF. The CDR3, as DNA: TGCGCCAGCAGCTTAGGCGGAGGGCACTACGAGCAGTACTTC.

The chain couples TRBV4-1 to TRBJ2-1, with TRBD2 matching over 8 bases. This CDR3 has 15 amino acids. Germline CDR1 is MGHRA and CDR2 is YSYEKL. The V segment lost 4 bases and the J segment 1 base; nucleotides outside the gene matches: 3. CDR3 coding DNA: TGCGCCAGCAGCCTGCGACTAGCGTCCTACAATGAGCAGTTCTTC. Protein product: CASSLRLASYNEQFF.

This clone was seen a few times. The chain carries TRBV28 and TRBJ1-2; D gene uncertain. CDR1 is MDHEN, CDR2 SYDVKM, per germline. This CDR3 spans 16 amino acids. V lost 6 bases to trimming and J lost 4 bases, with 21 bases between them. The DNA of the CDR3 is TGTGCCAGCAGCCCCGGCGGGGAGCAGGCGGGCTATGGCTACACCTTC. Its translation is CASSPGGEQAGYGYTF.

This chain joins TRBV25-1 and TRBJ2-2, with a tentative D call TRBD1 (5 bases). CDR1 is MGHDK and CDR2 is SYGVNS in the germline V gene. This CDR3 comprises 13 residues. V lost 5 bases, J lost 5 bases, and 9 bases lay in between. CDR3 nucleotides: TGTGCCAGCAGTCAGGGCTGGACCGGGGAGCTGTTTTTT. Its translation: CASSQGWTGELFF.

The gene calls are TRBV7-9 and TRBJ2-3, with 12 bases fitting TRBD2. Unmatched junction bases numbered 3, after V lost 2 bases and J lost 3 bases. The CDR3 is made up of 16 amino acids. In germline, CDR1 is SEHNR, CDR2 FQNEAQ (reference sequence). Here the CDR3 reads CASSLPSGGATDTQYF. CDR3 nucleotides: TGTGCCAGCAGCTTACCTAGCGGGGGGGCTACAGATACGCAGTATTTT.

This rearrangement joins TRBV4-1 to TRBJ1-6; D unclear. The length of the CDR3 is 20 residues. V lost 0 bases and J 0 bases, leaving 18 bases between the germline ends. Looked up from germline, CDR1 is MGHRA and CDR2 is YSYEKL. This CDR3 is CASSQEWEEYLVSYNSPLHF. The CDR3 coding sequence is TGCGCCAGCAGCCAAGAATGGGAGGAGTACCTTGTCTCCTATAATTCACCCCTCCACTTT.

The chain recombines TRBV4-3 with TRBJ2-1, with D uncertain. The CDR3 sequence is 16 residues long. The V and J ends lost 0 bases and 0 bases respectively, with 9 bases between them. Germline values: CDR1 LGHNA, CDR2 YSLEER. The CDR3: CASSQEISRSYNEQFF. The CDR3 region has the DNA TGCGCCAGCAGCCAAGAAATATCCCGCTCCTACAATGAGCAGTTCTTC.

This clone was detected once. The rearrangement links TRBV5-1 to TRBJ1-1; 7 bases map to TRBD1. Germline-derived CDR1 and CDR2 are SGHRS and YFSETQ. This CDR3 comprises 13 residues. The V gene end was trimmed by 3 bases and the J gene end by 1 base; junction bases not matched to a gene: 0. CDR3 nucleotide sequence: TGCGCCAGCAGCTACAGGGGGAACACTGAAGCTTTCTTT. Translating gives CASSYRGNTEAFF.

The chain carries TRBV20-1 and TRBJ2-1, with TRBD2 identical over 9 bases. This CDR3 spans 11 amino acids. The germline gives CDR1 DFQATT, CDR2 SNEGSKA (reference sequence). V shed 6 bases and J 9 bases; nucleotides not matched to a gene: 3. CDR3 loop: CSAVAGVEQFF. The CDR3 coding sequence is TGCAGTGCGGTAGCGGGAGTTGAGCAGTTCTTC.

The rearrangement joins TRBV7-2 to TRBJ2-1; a possible D gene is TRBD1 (5 bases). Germline CDR1 and CDR2: SGHTA and FQGNSA. The CDR3 runs 14 residues. Trimming removed 5 bases from V and 5 bases from J, with 13 bases in between. CDR3 loop: CASSPQGANNEQFF. Written as DNA, the CDR3 is TGTGCCAGCAGCCCGCAGGGCGCTAACAATGAGCAGTTCTTC. The complete variable domain, with remaining parts taken from reference TRBV7-2 and TRBJ2-1, reads GAGVSQSPSNKVTEKGKDVELRCDPISGHTALYWYRQSLGQGLEFLIYFQGNSAPDKSGLPSDRFSAERTGGSVSTLTIQRTQQEDSAVYLCASSPQGANNEQFFGPGTRLTVL.

This clone was seen more than once but under ten times. Other DNA sequences in the sample encode the same CDR3. This CDR3 reads CASSSGLAGGGYEQYF. Written as DNA, the CDR3 is TGTGCCAGCAGCTCCGGACTAGCGGGTGGAGGGTACGAGCAGTACTTC. The rearrangement links TRBV5-4 to TRBJ2-7, with TRBD2 matching over 11 bases. The CDR3 length is 16 residues. V was pared by 3 bases and J by 4 bases, with 9 bases of the junction left unmatched. The V gene's germline CDR1 is SGHNT and CDR2 YYREEE (reference sequence).

This clone has just a few counts. V usage is TRBV4-3 and J usage is TRBJ2-5, with a possible D match to TRBD1 (6 bases). The V end lost 0 bases, the J end lost 5 bases, and 13 bases lay between the germline ends. The CDR3 is made up of 15 amino acids. Germline lookup yields CDR1 LGHNA and CDR2 YSLEER. The chain's CDR3 is CASSQDRGSWETQYF. The DNA of the CDR3 is TGCGCCAGCAGCCAAGATAGGGGGAGTTGGGAGACCCAGTACTTC.

This clone showed up just a few times. The chain combines TRBV7-2 with TRBJ1-4, with D tentatively TRBD1 (6 bases). This CDR3 spans 14 amino acids. Deletions cut 5 bases from V and 3 bases from J, with 10 bases between. Per germline, CDR1 SGHTA and CDR2 FQGNSA. Written as DNA, the CDR3 is TGTGCCAGCAGCGAACAGGGAGCTAATGAAAAACTGTTTTTT. It yields the protein CASSEQGANEKLFF.